The present T cell receptor beta chain was sequenced within a study of response to subunit inactivated influenza vaccine. This clonotype was detected a few times. Its antigen remains unknown. Each CDR3 protein gets one entry after TCRdb re-called the RT-PCR reads with MiXCR. The table shows fewer than 700,000 distinct CDR3 sequences, with around 13% occurring only once. The study, taken as a whole, reports: Few additional T cells are recruited per seasonal influenza vaccination, authors suggested.

The germline V gene encodes CDR1 SGDLS and CDR2 YYNGEE. This CDR3 contains 15 residues. The germline V and J ends were trimmed by 0 bases and 0 bases, with 7 bases remaining between them. The chain is built from TRBV9 and TRBJ2-1; TRBD1 or TRBD2 may be the D gene (5 bases each). This sequence was found in a man aged 45-60 years who received an inactivated influenza vaccine. Material: PBMCs from blood, obtained about 6 weeks after vaccination. The CDR3 region is CASSVGDHSYNEQFF. As DNA, the CDR3 is TGTGCCAGCAGCGTAGGGGACCACTCCTACAATGAGCAGTTCTTC.